The sequence of this TCR beta chain was determined in a study of CD8 T cells in ankylosing spondylitis (dated by TCRdb to 2017 to 2019). About the investigation overall: The study profiled T cell receptor beta repertoires in healthy donors and ankylosing spondylitis patients to find disease-linked TCR variants. In total, the full study cohort was made up of 95 to 110 healthy donors and roughly 27 ankylosing spondylitis patients. Peripheral blood was sampled, and synovial fluid was also collected from ankylosing spondylitis patients. Beyond this particular receptor, the publication reports: The disease-linked clones showed a CD8+ phenotype and occurred at relatively low frequencies in peripheral blood. A TCR beta motif made up of several highly homologous amino acid variants appeared to be characteristic of blood from ankylosing spondylitis patients. Some TCR beta motif variants had previously been reported in synovial fluid and blood of reactive arthritis patients, which suggested common disease-initiation mechanisms. The disease-linked clones were reported as significantly enriched in matched synovial fluid samples from ankylosing spondylitis patients.

There are 15 amino acids in the CDR3, from cysteine to phenylalanine inclusive. Only the CDR3 DNA is retained, 45 bases long and in frame from the first base. For this chain, trimming is 4 bases at the V end and 8 bases at the J end, and the number of junction bases without a gene match is 10. CDR1 SGHRS and CDR2 YFSETQ were looked up in the germline V gene. Sequencing relied on an Illumina HiSeq 2500. TCR beta libraries were prepared by quantitative 5'-RACE with molecular barcodes. In the paper's pipeline: Disease-linked TCR variants were identified with a new computational method built on a probabilistic model of VDJ rearrangement. TCRdb passed the public sequencing reads through fastp at Q25 and MiXCR, retaining productive beta sequences. Identical CDR3 proteins give one entry, which carries the most common genes and DNA. TCRdb, not the authors, supplied the V and J calls. This sample is represented by around 140,000 distinct CDR3 sequences; about an eighth of them were singletons. Jointly, the top ten make up roughly 4.5% of the sample.

This clonotype came up many times. Its antigen specificity is not known. No base qualities exist here, and no much larger clone lies one base off it. Input material: blood, either unsorted or a sorted T cell fraction (not recorded which). This TCR derives from a female donor with ankylosing spondylitis or in good health (not recorded which). Recombination connected TRBV5-1 to TRBJ2-1, with 9 bases aligning to TRBD1. The DNA reads as follows: TGCGCCAGCAGCAGGACCGGGACAGGGATCGATGAGCAGTTCTTC. The encoded protein is CASSRTGTGIDEQFF.